These 3 T cell receptor beta chains came from one sample sequenced in a study of technical replicates of blood from a few donors. The assay was immunoSEQ multiplex PCR, and TCRdb's table has in-frame clones only and misses some. The table lists about 97,000 clones, 85% to 95% of them singletons. Source material: T cells isolated from PBMCs. Source of these receptors: a human donor in good health.

V usage is TRBV30 and J usage is TRBJ2-1; 9 bases map to TRBD2. J was trimmed by 7 bases and V by 2 bases; bases with no gene match: 9. The CDR3 runs 15 residues. In germline, CDR1 is GTSNPN, CDR2 SVGIG (reference sequence). The CDR3 protein is CAWSRPTSGKNEQFF. The DNA for the CDR3 is TGTGCCTGGAGTCGGCCGACTAGCGGCAAGAATGAGCAGTTCTTC.

The chain has TRBV9 and TRBJ2-5, with D perhaps matching TRBD1 (7 bases). CDR1 SGDLS and CDR2 YYNGEE come from the germline V gene. V was trimmed by 0 bases and J by 5 bases, leaving 14 bases between them. CDR3 length: 15 residues. The CDR3 is CASSVVGGGGETQYF. DNA of the CDR3: TGTGCCAGCAGCGTAGTTGGAGGGGGCGGTGAGACCCAGTACTTC.

This rearrangement joins TRBV5-1 to TRBJ1-3; D may be TRBD1 (6 bases). The CDR3 covers 16 residues. The germline V gene encodes CDR1 SGHRS and CDR2 YFSETQ. Deletions cut 4 bases from V and 0 bases from J, with 14 bases between. The CDR3 here is CASSQGQSPSGNTIYF. CDR3 coding DNA: TGCGCCAGCAGCCAAGGACAGTCGCCCTCTGGAAACACCATATATTTT.